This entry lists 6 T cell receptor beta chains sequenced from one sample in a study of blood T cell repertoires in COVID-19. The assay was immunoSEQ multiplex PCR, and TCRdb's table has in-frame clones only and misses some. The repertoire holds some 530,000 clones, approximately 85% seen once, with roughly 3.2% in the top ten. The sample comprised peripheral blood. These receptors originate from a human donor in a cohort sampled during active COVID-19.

CDR3 amino acids: CASSEIRGGGNNSPLHF. The CDR3 coding sequence is TGTGCCAGCAGTGAAATTAGGGGGGGAGGCAATAATTCACCCCTCCACTTT. The V and J genes are TRBV6-1 and TRBJ1-6, with D possibly being TRBD1 (6 bases). Trimming shortened V by 2 bases and J by 5 bases, and 16 bases separated the two germline ends. CDR3 length: 17 amino acids. Per the germline V gene, CDR1 is MNHNS and CDR2 is SASEGT.

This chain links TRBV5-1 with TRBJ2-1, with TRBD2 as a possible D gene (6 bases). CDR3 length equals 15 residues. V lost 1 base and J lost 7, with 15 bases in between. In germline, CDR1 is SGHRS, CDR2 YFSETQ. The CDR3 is CASSLSAGTGNEQFF. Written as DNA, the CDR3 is TGCGCCAGCAGCTTGTCGGCGGGAACGGGGAATGAGCAGTTCTTC. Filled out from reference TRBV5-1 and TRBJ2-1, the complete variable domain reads KAGVTQTPRYLIKTRGQQVTLSCSPISGHRSVSWYQQTPGQGLQFLFEYFSETQRNKGNFPGRFSGRQFSNSRSEMNVSTLELGDSALYLCASSLSAGTGNEQFFGPGTRLTVL.

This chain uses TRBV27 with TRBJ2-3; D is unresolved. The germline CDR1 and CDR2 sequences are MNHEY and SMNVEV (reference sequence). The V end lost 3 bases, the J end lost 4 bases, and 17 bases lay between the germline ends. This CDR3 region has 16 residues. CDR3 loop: CASSFHPQAGADTQYF. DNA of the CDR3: TGTGCCAGCAGTTTCCATCCCCAGGCAGGCGCAGATACGCAGTATTTT.

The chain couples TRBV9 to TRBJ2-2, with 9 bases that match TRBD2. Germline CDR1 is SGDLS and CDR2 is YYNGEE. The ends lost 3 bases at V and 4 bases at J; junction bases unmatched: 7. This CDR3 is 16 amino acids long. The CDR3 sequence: CASSGSSGSFTGELFF. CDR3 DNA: TGTGCCAGCAGCGGCAGTAGCGGGAGTTTCACCGGGGAGCTGTTTTTT.

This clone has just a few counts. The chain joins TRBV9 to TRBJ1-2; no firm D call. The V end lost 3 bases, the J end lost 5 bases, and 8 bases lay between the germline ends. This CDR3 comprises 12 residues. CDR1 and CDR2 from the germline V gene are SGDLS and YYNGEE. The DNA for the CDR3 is TGTGCCAGCAGCGCCACTCTGTATGGCTACACCTTC. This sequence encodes CASSATLYGYTF.

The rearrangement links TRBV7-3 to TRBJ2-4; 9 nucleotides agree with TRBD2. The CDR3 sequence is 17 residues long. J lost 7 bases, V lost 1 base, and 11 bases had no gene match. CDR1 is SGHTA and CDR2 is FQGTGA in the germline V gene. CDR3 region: CASSLMNPSAGGNIQYF. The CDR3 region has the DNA TGTGCCAGCAGCTTAATGAATCCCAGCGCGGGAGGGAACATTCAGTACTTC.